This T cell receptor (beta chain) was documented in a study of CD8 T cells in ankylosing spondylitis. This clonotype appeared many times. No antigen is known for it. Quantitative 5'-RACE with molecular barcodes produced the TCR beta libraries. One entry per CDR3 protein, called by TCRdb with MiXCR from the 5' RACE reads. The sample carries hundreds of thousands of distinct CDR3 sequences, 8.2% recorded once. The CDR3 runs 13 residues. V lost 0 bases and J 4 bases, leaving 7 bases between the germline ends. The germline CDR1 and CDR2 sequences are SGHDT and YYEEEE. Study observations and caveats: Existing reports had already noted some motif variants in reactive arthritis synovial fluid and blood. CD8+ cells made up the disease-linked clones, which were relatively rare in peripheral blood.

Sequencing was performed on blood, either unsorted or a sorted T cell fraction (not recorded which). This receptor was taken from a female donor with ankylosing spondylitis or in good health (not recorded which). This chain connects TRBV5-6 to TRBJ1-1; TRBD1 is a possible D gene (5 bases). CDR3 coding DNA: TGTGCCAGCAGCTTGGAAGGGGTCACTGAAGCTTTCTTT. Its protein product is CASSLEGVTEAFF.